These 4 T cell receptor beta chains were all obtained from the same sample, sequenced in a study of blood T cell repertoires in COVID-19. The repertoire was sequenced with immunoSEQ multiplex PCR; TCRdb's copy has only in-frame clones and lacks some. The table lists around 100,000 clones, about 88% of them singletons. Input material: peripheral blood. The source is a man between 50 and 59 years old with active or convalescent COVID-19.

The CDR3 region is CASSGGTGLNTEAFF. CDR3 coding DNA: TGCGCCAGCAGCGGAGGGACAGGACTGAACACTGAAGCTTTCTTT. The chain joins TRBV5-1 to TRBJ1-1; 8 positions match TRBD1. The CDR3 covers 15 residues. V lost 4 bases to trimming and J lost 0 bases; unmatched junction nucleotides: 5. The germline V gene has CDR1 SGHRS and CDR2 YFSETQ.

In this sample, this clone turned up a few times. The rearrangement joins TRBV5-5 to TRBJ1-1; 7 bases agree with TRBD1. V dropped 1 base and J dropped 4; count of bases not matched to a gene: 7. This CDR3 contains 15 residues. Germline lookup yields CDR1 SGHKS and CDR2 YYEKEE (reference sequence). As DNA, the CDR3 is TGTGCCAGCAGCTTGTATGAGGGGGCGGGCACTGAAGCTTTCTTT. The encoded protein is CASSLYEGAGTEAFF.

The chain joins TRBV5-1 to TRBJ2-5, with 8 bases identical to TRBD1. The CDR3 has 11 residues. Germline V lookup: CDR1 SGHRS, CDR2 YFSETQ. CDR3 loop: CASQGEETQYF. CDR3 nucleotide sequence: TGCGCGTCACAGGGGGAAGAGACCCAGTACTTC.

The V call is TRBV7-9, the J call TRBJ1-2, with 8 bases lining up with TRBD1. Germline V lookup: CDR1 SEHNR, CDR2 FQNEAQ (reference sequence). With V trimmed by 4 bases and J by 8 bases, 12 bases remained unmatched. The CDR3 covers 15 residues. CDR3 residues: CASSSSGGGLGGYTF. The CDR3 nucleotides read TGTGCCAGCAGCTCTTCAGGGGGCGGTTTAGGAGGCTACACCTTC.